Sequencing of this T cell receptor beta chain was carried out in a study of blood T cell repertoires in COVID-19. The J segment lost 3 bases and the V segment lost 6 bases, leaving 4 bases of the junction unmatched. CDR1 is SNHLY and CDR2 is FYNNEI in the germline V gene. The CDR3 is 13 amino acids. Sequenced by immunoSEQ multiplex PCR; TCRdb stores in-frame clones only, minus some. This sample has about 220,000 clones, with roughly nine tenths found just once. The specimen was peripheral blood. This receptor was identified in a man aged 40-49 years with active or convalescent COVID-19. The V call is TRBV2, the J call TRBJ2-7; 8 bases align to TRBD2. CDR3 amino acids: CASRRGEVYEQYF. CDR3 sequence (DNA): TGTGCCAGCAGGCGGGGGGAAGTCTACGAGCAGTACTTC.